This T cell receptor (beta chain) emerged from a study of blood T cell repertoires in COVID-19. Study summary: T cells, B-cell-depleted T cells, or PBMCs provided the cDNA or gDNA that served as material.

Here immunoSEQ multiplex PCR was the method, and the copy in TCRdb shows in-frame clones only, minus some. Of a few hundred thousand clones listed, 86% are singletons. In terms of age and location, participants ranged from about 18 to 90 years and lived in approximately 24 US areas. Participants in the exposed group had met a COVID-19 case in the 2 weeks before joining the study. Trimming cost V 3 bases and J 3 bases, with 19 bases left between them. Germline loops: CDR1 SGHDT, CDR2 YYEEEE. This CDR3 contains 16 residues. This clonotype was obtained from a woman aged 30 to 39 who had been exposed to COVID-19. The chain couples TRBV5-6 to TRBJ2-7; TRBD2 might be the D (5 bases). Input material: PBMCs or T cells enriched from blood (not recorded which). CDR3 sequence (DNA): TGTGCCAGCAGCTGGGGAGTTGCGGCCACAATCTACGAGCAGTACTTC. Residues: CASSWGVAATIYEQYF.